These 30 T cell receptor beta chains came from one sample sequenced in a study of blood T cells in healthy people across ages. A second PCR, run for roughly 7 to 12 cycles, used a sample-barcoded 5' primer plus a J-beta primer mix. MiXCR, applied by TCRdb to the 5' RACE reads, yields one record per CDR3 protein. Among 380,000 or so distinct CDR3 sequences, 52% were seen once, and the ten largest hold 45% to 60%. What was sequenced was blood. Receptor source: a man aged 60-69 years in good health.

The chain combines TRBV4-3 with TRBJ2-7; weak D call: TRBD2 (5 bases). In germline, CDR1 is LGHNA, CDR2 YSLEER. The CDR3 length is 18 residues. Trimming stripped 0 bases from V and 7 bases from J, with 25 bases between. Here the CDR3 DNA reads TGCGCCAGCAGCCAAGAACTCGGGCGGGCCCCTGGGTACAATGAGCAGTACTTC. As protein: CASSQELGRAPGYNEQYF.

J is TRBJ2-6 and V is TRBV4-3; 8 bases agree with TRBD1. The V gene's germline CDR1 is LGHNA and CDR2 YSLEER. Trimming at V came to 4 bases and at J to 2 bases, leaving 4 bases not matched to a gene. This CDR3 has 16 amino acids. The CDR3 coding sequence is TGCGCCAGCAGCCCAGACAGGGGTCCTGGGGCCAACGTCCTGACTTTC. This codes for CASSPDRGPGANVLTF.

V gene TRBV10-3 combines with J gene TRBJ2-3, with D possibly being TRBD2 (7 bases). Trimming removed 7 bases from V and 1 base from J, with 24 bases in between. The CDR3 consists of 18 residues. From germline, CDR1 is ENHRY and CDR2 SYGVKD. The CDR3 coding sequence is TGTGCCATCAACAACCTAGCGGAGGGAGAGGGGGGCACAGATACGCAGTATTTT. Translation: CAINNLAEGEGGTDTQYF.

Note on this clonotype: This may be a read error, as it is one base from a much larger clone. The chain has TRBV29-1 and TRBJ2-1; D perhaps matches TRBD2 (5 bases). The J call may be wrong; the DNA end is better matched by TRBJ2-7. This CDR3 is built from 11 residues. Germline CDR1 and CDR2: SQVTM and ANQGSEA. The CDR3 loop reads CSGRTDNEQYF. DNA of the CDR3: TGCAGCGGAAGGACTGACAATGAGCAGTACTTC.

The CDR3 bases are TGTGCCAGCAGTGTCGCGACAGGGGGCCGAAACACCATATATTTT. Its translation: CASSVATGGRNTIYF. The chain joins TRBV25-1 to TRBJ1-3; 10 bases align to TRBD1. The CDR3 spans 15 residues. Per the germline V gene, CDR1 is MGHDK and CDR2 is SYGVNS. The trim removed 4 bases at V and 5 bases at J, leaving 5 bases unmatched.

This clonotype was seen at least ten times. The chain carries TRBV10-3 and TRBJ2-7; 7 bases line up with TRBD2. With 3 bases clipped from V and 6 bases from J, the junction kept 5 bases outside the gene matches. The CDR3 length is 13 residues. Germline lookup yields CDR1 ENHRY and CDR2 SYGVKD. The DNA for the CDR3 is TGTGCCATCAGTGAAGGACTAGTTCGCGAGCAGTACTTC. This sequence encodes CAISEGLVREQYF.

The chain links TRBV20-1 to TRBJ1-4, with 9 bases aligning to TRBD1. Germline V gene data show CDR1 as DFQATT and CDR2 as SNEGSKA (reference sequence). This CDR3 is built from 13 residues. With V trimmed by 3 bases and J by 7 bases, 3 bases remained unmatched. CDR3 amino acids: CSARGQGLEKLFF. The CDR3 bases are TGCAGTGCTAGGGGACAGGGTCTTGAAAAACTGTTTTTT.

The CDR3: CASSYNGGATDTQYF. The CDR3 bases are TGTGCCAGCAGTTATAATGGGGGCGCGACAGATACGCAGTATTTT. This chain connects TRBV6-2 or TRBV6-3 to TRBJ2-3; the D gene is possibly TRBD1 (6 bases). The V gene lost 3 bases and the J gene lost 3 bases, with 13 bases spanning the gap. Germline-derived CDR1 and CDR2 are MNHEY and SVGEGT. The length of the CDR3 is 15 residues.

In nucleotides, the CDR3 is TGCAGTGCGCCCCCGAGGGGGGAAGAGACCCAGTACTTC. As protein: CSAPPRGEETQYF. The chain carries TRBV20-1 and TRBJ2-5; D tentatively reads TRBD1 or TRBD2 (6 bases each). V was cut by 6 bases and J by 3 bases, with 14 bases left in between. The CDR3 covers 13 residues. Per the germline V gene, CDR1 is DFQATT and CDR2 is SNEGSKA (reference sequence).

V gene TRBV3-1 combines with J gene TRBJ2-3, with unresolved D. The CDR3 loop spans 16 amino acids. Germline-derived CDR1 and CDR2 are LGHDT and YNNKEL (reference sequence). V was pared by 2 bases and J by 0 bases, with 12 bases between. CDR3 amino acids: CASSQLPILSTDTQYF. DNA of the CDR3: TGTGCCAGCAGCCAACTCCCGATACTCAGCACAGATACGCAGTATTTT.

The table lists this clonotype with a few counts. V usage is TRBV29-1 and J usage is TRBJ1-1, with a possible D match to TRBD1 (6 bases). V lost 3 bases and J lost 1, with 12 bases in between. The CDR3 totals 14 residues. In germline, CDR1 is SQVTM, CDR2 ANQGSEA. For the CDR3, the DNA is TGCAGCGTTGACACCGGGACAAGGAACACTGAAGCTTTCTTT. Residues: CSVDTGTRNTEAFF.

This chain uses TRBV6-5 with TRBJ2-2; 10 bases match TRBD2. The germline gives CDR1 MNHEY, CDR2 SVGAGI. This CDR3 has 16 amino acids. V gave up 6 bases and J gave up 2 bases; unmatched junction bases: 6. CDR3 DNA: TGTGCCAGCAGCAGAGGACTAGCGGTAAACACCGGGGAGCTGTTTTTT. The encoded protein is CASSRGLAVNTGELFF.

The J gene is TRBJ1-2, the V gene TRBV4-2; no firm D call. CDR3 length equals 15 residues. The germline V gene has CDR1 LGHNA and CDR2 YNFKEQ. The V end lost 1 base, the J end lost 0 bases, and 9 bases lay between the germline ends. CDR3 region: CASSQGRQSNYGYTF. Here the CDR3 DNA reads TGTGCCAGCAGCCAAGGGCGACAATCTAACTATGGCTACACCTTC.

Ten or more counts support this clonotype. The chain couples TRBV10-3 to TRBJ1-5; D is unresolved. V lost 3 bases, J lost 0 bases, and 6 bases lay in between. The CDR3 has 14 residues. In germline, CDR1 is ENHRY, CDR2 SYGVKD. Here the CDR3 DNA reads TGTGCCATCAGTGACGGTGGTAGCAATCAGCCCCAGCATTTT. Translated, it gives CAISDGGSNQPQHF.

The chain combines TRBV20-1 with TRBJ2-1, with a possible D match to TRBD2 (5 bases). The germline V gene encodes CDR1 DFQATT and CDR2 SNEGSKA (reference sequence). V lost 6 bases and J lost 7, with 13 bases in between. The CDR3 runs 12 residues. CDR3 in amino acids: CSASPGGNEQFF. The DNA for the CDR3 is TGCAGTGCAAGTCCGGGCGGGAATGAGCAGTTCTTC.

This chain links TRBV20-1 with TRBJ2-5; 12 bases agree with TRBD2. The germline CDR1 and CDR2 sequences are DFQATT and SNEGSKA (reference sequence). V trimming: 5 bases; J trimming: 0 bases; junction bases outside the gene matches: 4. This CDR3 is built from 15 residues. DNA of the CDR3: TGCAGTGCTCCCTGGACTAGCGGGGACCAAGAGACCCAGTACTTC. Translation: CSAPWTSGDQETQYF.

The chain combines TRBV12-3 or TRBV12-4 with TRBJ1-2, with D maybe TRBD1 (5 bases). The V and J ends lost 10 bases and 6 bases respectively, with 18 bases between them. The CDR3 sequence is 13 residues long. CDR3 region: CAILPRGGNGYTF. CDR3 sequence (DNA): TGTGCCATCCTCCCGAGGGGTGGTAATGGCTACACCTTC.

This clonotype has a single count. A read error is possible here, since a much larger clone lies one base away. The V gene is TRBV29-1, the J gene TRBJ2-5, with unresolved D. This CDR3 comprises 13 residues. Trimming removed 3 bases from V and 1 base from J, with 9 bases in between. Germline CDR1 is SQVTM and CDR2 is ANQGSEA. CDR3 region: CSVEKQTQETQYF. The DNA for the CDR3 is TGCAGCGTTGAGAAGCAGACCCAAGAGACCCAGTACTTC.

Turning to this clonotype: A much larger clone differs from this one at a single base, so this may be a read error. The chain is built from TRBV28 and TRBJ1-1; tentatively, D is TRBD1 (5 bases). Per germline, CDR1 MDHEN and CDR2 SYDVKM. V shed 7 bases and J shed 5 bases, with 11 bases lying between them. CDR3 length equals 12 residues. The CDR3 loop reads CASMFKGTEAFF. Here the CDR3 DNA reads TGTGCCAGCATGTTTAAGGGGACTGAAGCTTTCTTT.

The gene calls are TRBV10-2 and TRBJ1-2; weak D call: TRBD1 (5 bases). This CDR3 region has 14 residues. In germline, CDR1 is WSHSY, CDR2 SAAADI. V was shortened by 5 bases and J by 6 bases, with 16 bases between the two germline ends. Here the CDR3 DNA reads TGCGCCAGCAGTCCGATAGGCAGGGCCGATGGCTACACCTTC. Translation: CASSPIGRADGYTF.

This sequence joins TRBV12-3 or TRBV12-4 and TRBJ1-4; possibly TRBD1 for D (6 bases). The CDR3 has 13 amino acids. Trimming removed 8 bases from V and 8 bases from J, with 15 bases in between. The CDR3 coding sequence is TGTGCCAGCCGCCCGAGGACAGAAGAAAAACTGTTTTTT. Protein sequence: CASRPRTEEKLFF.

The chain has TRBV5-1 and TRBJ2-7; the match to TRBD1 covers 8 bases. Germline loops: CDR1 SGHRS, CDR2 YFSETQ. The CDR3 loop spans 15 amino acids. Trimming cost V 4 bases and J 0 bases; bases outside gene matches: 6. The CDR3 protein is CASSIQGGDSYEQYF. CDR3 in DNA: TGCGCCAGCAGCATACAGGGGGGAGACTCCTACGAGCAGTACTTC. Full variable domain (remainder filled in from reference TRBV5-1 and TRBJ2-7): KAGVTQTPRYLIKTRGQQVTLSCSPISGHRSVSWYQQTPGQGLQFLFEYFSETQRNKGNFPGRFSGRQFSNSRSEMNVSTLELGDSALYLCASSIQGGDSYEQYFGPGTRLTVT.

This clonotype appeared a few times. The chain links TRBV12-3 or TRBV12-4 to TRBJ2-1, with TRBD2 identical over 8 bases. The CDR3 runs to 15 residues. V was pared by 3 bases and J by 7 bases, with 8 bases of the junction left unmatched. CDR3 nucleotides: TGTGCCAGCAGTTTGGGCGGGAGGACGAGAAATGAGCAGTTCTTC. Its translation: CASSLGGRTRNEQFF.

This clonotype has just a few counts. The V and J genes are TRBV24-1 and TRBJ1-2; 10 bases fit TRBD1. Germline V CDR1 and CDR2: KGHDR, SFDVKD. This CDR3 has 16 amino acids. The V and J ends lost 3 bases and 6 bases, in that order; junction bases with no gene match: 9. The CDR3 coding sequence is TGTGCCACCAGTGATACGGGACAGGGGAGGACGGATGGCTACACCTTC. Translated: CATSDTGQGRTDGYTF.

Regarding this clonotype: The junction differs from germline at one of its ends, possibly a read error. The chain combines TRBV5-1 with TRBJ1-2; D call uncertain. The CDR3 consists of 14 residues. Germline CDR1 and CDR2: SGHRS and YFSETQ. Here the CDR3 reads CASSPRTGNYGYTF. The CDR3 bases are TGTGCCAGCAGCCCCCGTACGGGGAACTATGGCTACACCTTC.

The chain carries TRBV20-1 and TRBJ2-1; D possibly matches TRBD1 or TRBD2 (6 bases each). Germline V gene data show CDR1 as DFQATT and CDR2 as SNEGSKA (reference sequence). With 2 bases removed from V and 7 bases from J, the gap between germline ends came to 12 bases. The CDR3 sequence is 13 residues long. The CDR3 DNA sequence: TGCAGTGCTAGAAGGGGGGTAGGAAATGAGCAGTTCTTC. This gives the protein CSARRGVGNEQFF.

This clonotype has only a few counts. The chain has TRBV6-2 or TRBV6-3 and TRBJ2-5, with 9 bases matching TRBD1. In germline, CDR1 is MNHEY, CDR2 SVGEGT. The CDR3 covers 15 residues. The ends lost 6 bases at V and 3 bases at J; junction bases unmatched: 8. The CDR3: CASRHTGTGKETQYF. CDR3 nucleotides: TGTGCCAGCAGGCACACCGGGACAGGGAAAGAGACCCAGTACTTC.

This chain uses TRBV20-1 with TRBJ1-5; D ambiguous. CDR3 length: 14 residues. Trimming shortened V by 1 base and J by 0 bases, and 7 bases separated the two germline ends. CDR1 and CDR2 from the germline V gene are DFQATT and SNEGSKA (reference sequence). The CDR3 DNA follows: TGCAGTGCTAGAGCCGATAATAGCAATCAGCCCCAGCATTTT. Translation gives CSARADNSNQPQHF.

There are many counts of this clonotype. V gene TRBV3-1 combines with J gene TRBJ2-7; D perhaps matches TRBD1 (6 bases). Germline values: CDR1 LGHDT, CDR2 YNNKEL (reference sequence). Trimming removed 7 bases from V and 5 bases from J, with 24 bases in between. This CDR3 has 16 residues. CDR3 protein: CASTDDTGGPLDEQYF. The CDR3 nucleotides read TGTGCCAGCACCGACGATACTGGGGGCCCCCTCGACGAGCAGTACTTC.

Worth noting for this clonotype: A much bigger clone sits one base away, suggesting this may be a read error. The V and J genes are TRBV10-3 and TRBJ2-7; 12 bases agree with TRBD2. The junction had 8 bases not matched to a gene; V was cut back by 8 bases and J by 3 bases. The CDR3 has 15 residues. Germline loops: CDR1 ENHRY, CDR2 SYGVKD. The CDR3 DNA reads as TGTGCCATCGGCGGACTAGCGGGAAGGTTCTACGAGCAGTACTTC. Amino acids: CAIGGLAGRFYEQYF.